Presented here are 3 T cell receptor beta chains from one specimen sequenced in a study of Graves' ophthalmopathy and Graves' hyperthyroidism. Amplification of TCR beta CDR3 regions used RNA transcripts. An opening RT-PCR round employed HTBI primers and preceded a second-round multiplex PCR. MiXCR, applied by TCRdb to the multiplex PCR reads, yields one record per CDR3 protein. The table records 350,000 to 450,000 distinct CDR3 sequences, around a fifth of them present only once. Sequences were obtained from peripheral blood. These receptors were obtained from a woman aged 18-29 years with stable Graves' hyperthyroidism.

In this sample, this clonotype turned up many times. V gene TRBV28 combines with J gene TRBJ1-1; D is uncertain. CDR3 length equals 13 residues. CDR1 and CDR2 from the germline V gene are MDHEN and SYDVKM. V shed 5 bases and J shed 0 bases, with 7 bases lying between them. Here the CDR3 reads CASSPTMNTEAFF. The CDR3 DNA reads TGTGCCAGCAGTCCCACGATGAACACTGAAGCTTTCTTT. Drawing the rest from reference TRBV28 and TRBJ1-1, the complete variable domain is DVKVTQSSRYLVKRTGEKVFLECVQDMDHENMFWYRQDPGLGLRLIYFSYDVKMKEKGDIPEGYSVSREKKERFSLILESASTNQTSMYLCASSPTMNTEAFFGQGTRLTVV.

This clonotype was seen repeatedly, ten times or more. The CDR3 protein is CASSISWTRIQETQYF. CDR3 in DNA: TGTGCCAGTAGTATATCGTGGACTAGAATCCAAGAGACCCAGTACTTC. The chain couples TRBV19 to TRBJ2-5, with 7 positions matching TRBD2. CDR3 size: 16 residues. The J segment lost 1 base and the V segment lost 2 bases, leaving 7 bases of the junction unmatched. Germline CDR1 LNHDA, CDR2 SQIVND (reference sequence).

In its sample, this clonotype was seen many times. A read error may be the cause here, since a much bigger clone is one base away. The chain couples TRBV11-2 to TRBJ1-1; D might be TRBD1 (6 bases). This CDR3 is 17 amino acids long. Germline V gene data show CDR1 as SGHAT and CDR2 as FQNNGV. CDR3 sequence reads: CASSPPAGAGRDTEASF. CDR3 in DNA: TGTGCCAGCAGCCCCCCTGCCGGTGCAGGAAGGGACACTGAAGCTTCCTTT.